These 21 T cell receptor beta chains were sequenced from one sample in a study of T cell responses to AZD1222 COVID-19 vaccine. Only in-frame clones appear in the TCRdb table, and some are missing; sequencing was by immunoSEQ multiplex PCR. The table includes under 200,000 clones, around nine tenths detected once. This sample comprised peripheral blood, obtained 28 days after the second AZD1222 dose. The receptors originated from an adult who received the AZD1222 COVID-19 vaccine.

CDR3 DNA: TGTGCCAGCAGCGTACCGGGACCCGGAAAGGAGCAGTACTTC. Translated, it gives CASSVPGPGKEQYF. The chain joins TRBV7-9 to TRBJ2-7; TRBD1 or TRBD2 may be the D gene (5 bases each). Germline V CDR1 and CDR2: SEHNR, FQNEAQ (reference sequence). Trimming took off 5 bases at V and 7 bases at J, with 18 bases between the two ends. This CDR3 has 14 amino acids.

The chain recombines TRBV28 with TRBJ2-3; D is perhaps TRBD2 (6 bases). The CDR3 has 17 residues. Trimming left V 9 bases short and J 1 base short, with 23 bases between. The germline CDR1 and CDR2 sequences are MDHEN and SYDVKM. In nucleotides, the CDR3 is TGTGCCAGTTCCCCGGCCGGAGGAGGGCCGGGCACAGATACGCAGTATTTT. Protein sequence: CASSPAGGGPGTDTQYF. Variable domain in full (rest from reference TRBV28 and TRBJ2-3): DVKVTQSSRYLVKRTGEKVFLECVQDMDHENMFWYRQDPGLGLRLIYFSYDVKMKEKGDIPEGYSVSREKKERFSLILESASTNQTSMYLCASSPAGGGPGTDTQYFGPGTRLTVL.

This clone showed up just a few times. CDR3 sequence (DNA): TGTGCCAGCAGCGCGACAGGGTTCGAGGGCTATGGCTACACCTTC. Protein product: CASSATGFEGYGYTF. The chain couples TRBV6-5 to TRBJ1-2; 7 bases are a match to TRBD1. With 6 bases clipped from V and 4 bases from J, the junction kept 11 bases outside the gene matches. CDR1 is MNHEY, CDR2 SVGAGI, per germline. The CDR3 totals 15 residues.

The chain has TRBV19 and TRBJ2-1; D is perhaps TRBD1 or TRBD2 (6 bases each). This CDR3 is built from 16 residues. The V gene's germline CDR1 is LNHDA and CDR2 SQIVND (reference sequence). V was shortened by 1 base and J by 4 bases, with 14 bases between the two germline ends. The CDR3 loop reads CASSIALGGPYNEQFF. The CDR3 coding sequence is TGTGCCAGTAGTATAGCCCTAGGGGGGCCATACAATGAGCAGTTCTTC.

The rearrangement uses TRBV7-2 and TRBJ2-1; D may be TRBD2 (6 bases). This CDR3 is built from 13 residues. Germline CDR1 is SGHTA and CDR2 is FQGNSA. V was cut by 6 bases and J by 6 bases, with 12 bases left in between. The CDR3 nucleotides are TGTGCCAGCAGACAGCTAGCGTCCAATGAGCAGTTCTTC. Amino acids: CASRQLASNEQFF.

CDR3 nucleotide sequence: TGTGCCAGCAGTGAGGGGACAGCCTACGAGCAGTACTTC. It yields the protein CASSEGTAYEQYF. This chain links TRBV2 with TRBJ2-7; 7 bases are a match to TRBD1. The J segment lost 2 bases and the V segment lost 3 bases, leaving 1 base of the junction unmatched. CDR3 length: 13 residues. In germline, CDR1 is SNHLY, CDR2 FYNNEI.

The J gene is TRBJ2-2, the V gene TRBV3-1 (or the pseudogene TRBV3-2), with D maybe TRBD2 (6 bases). The germline V gene encodes CDR1 LGHDT and CDR2 YNNKEL (reference sequence). Trimming cost V 5 bases and J 1 base, with 11 bases left between them. The CDR3 spans 15 residues. CDR3 sequence reads: CASSALEGNTGELFF. As DNA, the CDR3 is TGTGCCAGCAGCGCTTTGGAGGGGAACACCGGGGAGCTGTTTTTT.

This clone was observed a handful of times. The rearrangement uses TRBV7-2 and TRBJ1-5, with D perhaps matching TRBD1 (6 bases). CDR3 length equals 15 residues. From germline, CDR1 is SGHTA and CDR2 FQGNSA. The V gene lost 1 base and the J gene lost 6 bases, with 13 bases spanning the gap. CDR3 sequence reads: CASSLVDGGSQPQHF. For the CDR3, the DNA is TGTGCCAGCAGCTTAGTAGACGGGGGCTCTCAGCCCCAGCATTTT.

This rearrangement joins TRBV20-1 to TRBJ1-1; no definite D call. The CDR3 runs 10 residues. V was pared by 6 bases and J by 6 bases, with 8 bases between. The germline CDR1 and CDR2 sequences are DFQATT and SNEGSKA (reference sequence). CDR3 protein: CSARHSEAFF. CDR3 sequence (DNA): TGCAGTGCGCGACACTCTGAAGCTTTCTTT.

The J gene is TRBJ2-3, the V gene TRBV7-2; 10 positions match TRBD2. This CDR3 contains 16 residues. The trim removed 4 bases at V and 8 bases at J, leaving 12 bases unmatched. The V gene's germline CDR1 is SGHTA and CDR2 FQGNSA. Here the CDR3 reads CASSSSGILAGPTQYF. CDR3 bases: TGTGCCAGCAGCTCCTCTGGCATACTAGCGGGACCTACGCAGTATTTT.

The chain has TRBV6-2 or TRBV6-3 and TRBJ2-7; D call uncertain. CDR1 and CDR2 (germline): MNHEY, SVGEGT. The CDR3 consists of 12 residues. V was clipped by 0 bases and J by 4 bases, with 4 bases between them. The CDR3, as DNA: TGTGCCAGCAGTTACTCGGTGTACGAGCAGTACTTC. This translates into CASSYSVYEQYF.

This chain connects TRBV5-1 to TRBJ2-7; D may be TRBD2 (6 bases). Per germline, CDR1 SGHRS and CDR2 YFSETQ. Trimming pared 4 bases from V and 0 bases from J, leaving 14 bases between. There are 15 residues in the CDR3. This CDR3 is CASSGGTQGSYEQYF. In DNA, the CDR3 is TGCGCCAGCAGCGGCGGGACTCAGGGCTCCTACGAGCAGTACTTC.

This clone occurred once. This sequence joins TRBV30 and TRBJ2-7, with D tentatively TRBD1 (6 bases). CDR1 GTSNPN and CDR2 SVGIG come from the germline V gene (reference sequence). This CDR3 spans 12 amino acids. V was trimmed by 7 bases and J by 5 bases, leaving 15 bases between them. The CDR3: CASHRDMHEQYF. CDR3 sequence (DNA): TGTGCCTCACACCGGGACATGCACGAGCAGTACTTC.

The chain carries TRBV3-1 (or the pseudogene TRBV3-2) and TRBJ1-3; TRBD1 aligns across 9 bases. The V gene end was trimmed by 6 bases and the J gene end by 4 bases; junction bases not matched to a gene: 4. CDR3 size: 14 residues. Per the germline V gene, CDR1 is LGHDT and CDR2 is YNNKEL (reference sequence). CDR3 DNA: TGTGCCAGCAGACACAGGGGGCCCGGAAACACCATATATTTT. Protein: CASRHRGPGNTIYF.

The rearrangement joins TRBV5-1 to TRBJ2-6; D not certain. The CDR3 loop spans 15 amino acids. V was pared by 0 bases and J by 4 bases, with 8 bases between. Per the germline V gene, CDR1 is SGHRS and CDR2 is YFSETQ. CDR3 sequence: CASSLGGVGANVLTF. The CDR3 coding sequence is TGCGCCAGCAGCTTGGGTGGGGTAGGGGCCAACGTCCTGACTTTC.

CDR3 residues: CASSQQGRWTNEKLFF. DNA of the CDR3: TGTGCCAGCAGCCAACAGGGGCGGTGGACTAATGAAAAACTGTTTTTT. J is TRBJ1-4 and V is TRBV25-1; TRBD1 agrees at 7 bases. Germline loops: CDR1 MGHDK, CDR2 SYGVNS. The CDR3 runs 16 residues. V dropped 6 bases and J dropped 2; count of bases not matched to a gene: 9.

The chain couples TRBV6-2 or TRBV6-3 to TRBJ2-7, with D perhaps matching TRBD1 (6 bases). Germline V gene lookup returns CDR1 MNHEY and CDR2 SVGEGT. Trimming shortened V by 1 base and J by 5 bases, and 12 bases separated the two germline ends. The CDR3 extends over 14 amino acids. The CDR3 DNA sequence: TGTGCCAGCAGTTACTTCCAGGGGCGGAACGAGCAGTACTTC. It specifies CASSYFQGRNEQYF.

The CDR3 nucleotides are TGTGCCAGCAGTTACACCCGCCCCACGAGCTATGGCTACACCTTC. Translated: CASSYTRPTSYGYTF. The chain is built from TRBV6-5 and TRBJ1-2, with D uncertain. This CDR3 has 15 residues. Trimming cost V 2 bases and J 4 bases, with 14 bases left between them. Germline V CDR1 and CDR2: MNHEY, SVGAGI.

The V call is TRBV5-1, the J call TRBJ2-5, with a possible D match to TRBD1 (6 bases). CDR3 size: 17 residues. Germline lookup yields CDR1 SGHRS and CDR2 YFSETQ. Trimming shortened V by 2 bases and J by 5 bases, and 22 bases separated the two germline ends. The CDR3 loop reads CASSFKGFGGAGETQYF. The CDR3 DNA follows: TGCGCCAGCAGCTTTAAGGGATTTGGGGGCGCAGGGGAGACCCAGTACTTC.

This sequence joins TRBV5-4 and TRBJ2-5, with 9 bases lining up with TRBD2. Germline V gene lookup returns CDR1 SGHNT and CDR2 YYREEE (reference sequence). The CDR3 has 15 amino acids. The V segment lost 4 bases and the J segment 5 bases; nucleotides outside the gene matches: 9. CDR3 DNA: TGTGCCAGCAGCCCCGCGGGGGGGAGCCGTGAGACCCAGTACTTC. It is translated as CASSPAGGSRETQYF.

CDR3 sequence reads: CASRGEGNNQPQHF. CDR3 nucleotide sequence: TGTGCCAGCAGGGGGGAAGGGAACAATCAGCCCCAGCATTTT. The genes are TRBV6-5 and TRBJ1-5, with D possibly being TRBD1 (5 bases). The V and J ends lost 6 bases and 3 bases respectively, with 12 bases between them. The V gene's germline CDR1 is MNHEY and CDR2 SVGAGI. This CDR3 is built from 14 residues.